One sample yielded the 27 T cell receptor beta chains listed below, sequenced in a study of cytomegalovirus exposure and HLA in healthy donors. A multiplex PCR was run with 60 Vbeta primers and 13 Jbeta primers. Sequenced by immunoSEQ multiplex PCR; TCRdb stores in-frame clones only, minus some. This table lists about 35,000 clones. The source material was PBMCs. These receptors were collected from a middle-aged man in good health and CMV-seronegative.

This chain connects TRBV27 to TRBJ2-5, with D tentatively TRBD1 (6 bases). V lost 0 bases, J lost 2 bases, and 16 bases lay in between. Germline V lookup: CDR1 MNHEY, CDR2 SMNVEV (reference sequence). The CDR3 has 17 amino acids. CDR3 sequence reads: CASSLSIPGTLQETQYF. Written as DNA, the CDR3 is TGTGCCAGCAGTTTATCGATTCCCGGGACACTTCAAGAGACCCAGTACTTC.

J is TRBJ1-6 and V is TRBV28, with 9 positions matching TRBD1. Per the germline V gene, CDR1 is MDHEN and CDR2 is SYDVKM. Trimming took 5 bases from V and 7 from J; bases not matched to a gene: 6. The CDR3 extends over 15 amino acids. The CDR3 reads CASSRATGGNSPLHF. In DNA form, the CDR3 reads TGTGCCAGCAGTAGAGCGACAGGGGGAAATTCACCCCTCCACTTT.

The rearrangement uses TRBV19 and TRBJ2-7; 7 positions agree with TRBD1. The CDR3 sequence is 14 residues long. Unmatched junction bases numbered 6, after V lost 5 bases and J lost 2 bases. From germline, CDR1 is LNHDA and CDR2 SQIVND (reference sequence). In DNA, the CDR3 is TGTGCCAGTAGTTGGGACAGTTTAACCTACGAGCAGTACTTC. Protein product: CASSWDSLTYEQYF. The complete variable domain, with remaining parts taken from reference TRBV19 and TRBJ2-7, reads DGGITQSPKYLFRKEGQNVTLSCEQNLNHDAMYWYRQDPGQGLRLIYYSQIVNDFQKGDIAEGYSVSREKKESFPLTVTSAQKNPTAFYLCASSWDSLTYEQYFGPGTRLTVT.

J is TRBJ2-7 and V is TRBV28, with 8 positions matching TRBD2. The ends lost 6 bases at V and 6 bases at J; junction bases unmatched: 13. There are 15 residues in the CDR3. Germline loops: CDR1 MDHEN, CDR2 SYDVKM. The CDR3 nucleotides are TGTGCCAGCAGCCCCTCTGAAGCGGGAGTCCCCGAGCAGTACTTC. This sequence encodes CASSPSEAGVPEQYF.

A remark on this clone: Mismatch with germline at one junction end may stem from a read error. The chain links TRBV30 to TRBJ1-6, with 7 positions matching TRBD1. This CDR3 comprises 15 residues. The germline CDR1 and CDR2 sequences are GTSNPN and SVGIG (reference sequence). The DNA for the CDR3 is TGTGCCGGGAGTTATGGGACAGAGTATAATTCACCCCTCCACTTT. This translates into CAGSYGTEYNSPLHF.

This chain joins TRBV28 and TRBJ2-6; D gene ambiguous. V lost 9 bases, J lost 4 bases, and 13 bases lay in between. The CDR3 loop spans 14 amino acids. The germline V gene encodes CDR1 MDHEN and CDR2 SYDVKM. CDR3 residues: CASVWATGANVLTF. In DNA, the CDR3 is TGTGCCAGTGTTTGGGCGACGGGGGCCAACGTCCTGACTTTC.

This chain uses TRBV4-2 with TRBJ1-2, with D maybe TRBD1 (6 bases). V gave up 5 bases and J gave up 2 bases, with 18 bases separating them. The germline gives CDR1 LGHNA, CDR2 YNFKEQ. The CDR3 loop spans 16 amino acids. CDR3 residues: CASSYVRGTSNYGYTF. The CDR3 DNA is TGTGCCAGCAGCTACGTCCGAGGGACATCAAACTATGGCTACACCTTC.

CDR3 bases: TGTGCCAGCAGGCCGAACAGGAGATATGGCTACACCTTC. It translates to CASRPNRRYGYTF. V gene TRBV6-5 combines with J gene TRBJ1-2, with TRBD1 as a possible D gene (5 bases). Trimming removed 6 bases at V and 5 bases at J, with 13 bases between. Looked up from germline, CDR1 is MNHEY and CDR2 is SVGAGI. This CDR3 comprises 13 residues.

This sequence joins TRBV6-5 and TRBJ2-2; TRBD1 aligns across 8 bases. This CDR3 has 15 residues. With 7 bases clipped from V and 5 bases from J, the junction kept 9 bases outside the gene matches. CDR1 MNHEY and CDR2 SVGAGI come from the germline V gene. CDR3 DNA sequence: TGTGCCAGCACCAAGGACAGGGTCGGGACCGGGGAGCTGTTTTTT. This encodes CASTKDRVGTGELFF.

CDR3 nucleotides: TGCGCCAGCTCTGAACAGGGACCCTCCTACGAGCAGTACTTC. Translation: CASSEQGPSYEQYF. The V gene is TRBV5-1, the J gene TRBJ2-7; tentative D call: TRBD1 (6 bases). The CDR3 runs 14 residues. The germline V and J ends were trimmed by 7 bases and 0 bases, with 14 bases remaining between them. Germline V CDR1 and CDR2: SGHRS, YFSETQ. Complete variable domain (other parts from reference TRBV5-1 and TRBJ2-7): KAGVTQTPRYLIKTRGQQVTLSCSPISGHRSVSWYQQTPGQGLQFLFEYFSETQRNKGNFPGRFSGRQFSNSRSEMNVSTLELGDSALYLCASSEQGPSYEQYFGPGTRLTVT.

CDR3 residues: CASSLRGFNEKLFF. The CDR3 bases are TGTGCCAGCAGCCTCCGGGGTTTTAATGAAAAACTGTTTTTT. This chain connects TRBV5-4 to TRBJ1-4; D gene unclear. The germline gives CDR1 SGHNT, CDR2 YYREEE (reference sequence). The CDR3 consists of 14 residues. V lost 4 bases and J lost 4, with 11 bases in between.

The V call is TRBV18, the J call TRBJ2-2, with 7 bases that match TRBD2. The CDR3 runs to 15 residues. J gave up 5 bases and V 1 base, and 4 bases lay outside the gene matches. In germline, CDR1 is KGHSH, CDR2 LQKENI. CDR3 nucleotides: TGTGCCAGCTCACCACGCGGGGGAACGACCGGGGAGCTGTTTTTT. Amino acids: CASSPRGGTTGELFF.

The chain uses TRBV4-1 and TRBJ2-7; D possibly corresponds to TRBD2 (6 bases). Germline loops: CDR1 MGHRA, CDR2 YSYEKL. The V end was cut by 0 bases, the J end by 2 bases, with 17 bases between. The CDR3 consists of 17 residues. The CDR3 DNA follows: TGCGCCAGCAGCCAAGATCGGGGCGTAGCGGTCGCCTACGAGCAGTACTTC. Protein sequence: CASSQDRGVAVAYEQYF.

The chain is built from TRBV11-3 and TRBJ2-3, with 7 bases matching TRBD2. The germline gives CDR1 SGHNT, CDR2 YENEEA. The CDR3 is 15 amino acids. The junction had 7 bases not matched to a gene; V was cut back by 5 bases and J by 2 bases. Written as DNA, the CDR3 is TGTGCCAGCAGCATATGGGAGGGAAACACAGATACGCAGTATTTT. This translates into CASSIWEGNTDTQYF.

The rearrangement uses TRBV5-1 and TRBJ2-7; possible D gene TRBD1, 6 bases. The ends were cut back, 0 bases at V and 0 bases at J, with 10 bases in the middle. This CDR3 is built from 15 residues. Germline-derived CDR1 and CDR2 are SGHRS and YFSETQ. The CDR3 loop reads CASSLVAGASYEQYF. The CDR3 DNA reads TGCGCCAGCAGCTTGGTGGCAGGGGCCTCCTACGAGCAGTACTTC.

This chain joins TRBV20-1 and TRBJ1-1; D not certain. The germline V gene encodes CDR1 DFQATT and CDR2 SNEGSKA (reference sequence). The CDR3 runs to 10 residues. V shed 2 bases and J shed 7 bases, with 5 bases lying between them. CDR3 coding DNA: TGCAGTGCTAGACAGATTGAAGCTTTCTTT. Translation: CSARQIEAFF.

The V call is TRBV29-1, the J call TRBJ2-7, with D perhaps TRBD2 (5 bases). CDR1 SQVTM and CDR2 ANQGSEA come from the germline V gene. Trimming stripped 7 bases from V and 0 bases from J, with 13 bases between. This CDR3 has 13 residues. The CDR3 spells CSAIGSPSYEQYF. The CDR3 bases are TGCAGCGCCATAGGGAGCCCCTCCTACGAGCAGTACTTC.

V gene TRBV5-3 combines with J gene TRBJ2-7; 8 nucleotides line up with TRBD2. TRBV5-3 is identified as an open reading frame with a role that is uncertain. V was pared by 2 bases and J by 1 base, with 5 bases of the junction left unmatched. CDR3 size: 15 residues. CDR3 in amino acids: CARSFMRGRSYEQYF. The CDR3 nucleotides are TGTGCCAGAAGCTTCATGCGCGGGAGGTCCTACGAGCAGTACTTC.

DNA for the CDR3: TGTGCCAGTGGCGACAGGATCTCCTACGAGCAGTACTTC. This gives the protein CASGDRISYEQYF. This sequence joins TRBV19 and TRBJ2-7; the D gene is possibly TRBD1 (6 bases). Trimming cost V 8 bases and J 0 bases, with 11 bases left between them. In germline, CDR1 is LNHDA, CDR2 SQIVND (reference sequence). This CDR3 region has 13 residues.

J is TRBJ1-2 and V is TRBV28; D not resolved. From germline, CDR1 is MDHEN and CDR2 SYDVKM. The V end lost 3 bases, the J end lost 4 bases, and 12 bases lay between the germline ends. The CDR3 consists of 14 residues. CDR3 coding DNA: TGTGCCAGCAGTTTCCGGGTCTTTGTCTATGGCTACACCTTC. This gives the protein CASSFRVFVYGYTF.

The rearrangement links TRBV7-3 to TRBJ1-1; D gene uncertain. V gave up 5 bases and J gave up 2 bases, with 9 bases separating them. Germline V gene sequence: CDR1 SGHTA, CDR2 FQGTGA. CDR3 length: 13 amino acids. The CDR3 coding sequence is TGTGCCAGCAGCCAGATCCGAAACACTGAAGCTTTCTTT. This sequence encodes CASSQIRNTEAFF.

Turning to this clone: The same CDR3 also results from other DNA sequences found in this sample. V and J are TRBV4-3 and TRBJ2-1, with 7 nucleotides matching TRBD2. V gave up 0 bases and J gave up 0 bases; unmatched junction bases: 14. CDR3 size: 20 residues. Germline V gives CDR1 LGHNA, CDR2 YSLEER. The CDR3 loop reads CASSQDRRASGASSYNEQFF. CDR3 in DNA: TGCGCCAGCAGCCAAGATCGAAGGGCTAGCGGAGCAAGCTCCTACAATGAGCAGTTCTTC.

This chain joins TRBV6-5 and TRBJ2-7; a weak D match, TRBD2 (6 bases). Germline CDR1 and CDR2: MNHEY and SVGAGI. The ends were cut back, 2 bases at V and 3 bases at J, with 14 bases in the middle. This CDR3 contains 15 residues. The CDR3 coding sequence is TGTGCCAGCAGTTACCCCAACCGGGGGATCTACGAGCAGTACTTC. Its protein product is CASSYPNRGIYEQYF.

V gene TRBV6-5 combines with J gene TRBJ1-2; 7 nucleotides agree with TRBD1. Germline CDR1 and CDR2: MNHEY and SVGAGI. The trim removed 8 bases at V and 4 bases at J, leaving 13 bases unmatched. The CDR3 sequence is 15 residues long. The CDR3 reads CASLTRRQGGYGYTF. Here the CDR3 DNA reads TGTGCCAGCCTCACGCGCCGACAGGGCGGCTATGGCTACACCTTC.

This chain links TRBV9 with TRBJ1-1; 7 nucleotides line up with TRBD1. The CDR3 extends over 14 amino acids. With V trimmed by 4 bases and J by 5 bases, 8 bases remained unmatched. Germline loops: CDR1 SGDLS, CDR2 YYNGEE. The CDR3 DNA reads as TGTGCCAGCAGCCCACGACAGGGAGAGACTGAAGCTTTCTTT. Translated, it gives CASSPRQGETEAFF.

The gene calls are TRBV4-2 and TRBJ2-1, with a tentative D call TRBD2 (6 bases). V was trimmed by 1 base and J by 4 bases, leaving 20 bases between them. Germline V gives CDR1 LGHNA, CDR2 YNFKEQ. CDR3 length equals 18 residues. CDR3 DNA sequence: TGTGCCAGCAGCCAAGTTGATTTATTGGGACTTACATACAATGAGCAGTTCTTC. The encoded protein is CASSQVDLLGLTYNEQFF.

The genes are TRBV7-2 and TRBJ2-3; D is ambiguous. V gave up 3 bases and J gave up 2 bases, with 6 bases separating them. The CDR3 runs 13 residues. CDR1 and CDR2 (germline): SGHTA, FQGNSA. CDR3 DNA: TGTGCCAGCAGCTTTAGCCACACAGATACGCAGTATTTT. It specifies CASSFSHTDTQYF.